This is a list of T cell receptor beta chains from one sample in a study of regulatory T cells in long-lasting Graves disease. TCRdb reprocessed the multiplex PCR reads with MiXCR, giving one entry per CDR3 protein. The table lists hundreds of thousands of distinct CDR3 sequences, 20% of them singletons, with under 9% in the top ten. The sample was peripheral blood mononuclear cells (PBMCs), taken when the disease was refractory, from a patient treated with antithyroid drugs. These receptors were taken from a female donor with Graves disease. Each CDR3 is given with its conserved first and last residue. The order of the fields is J gene, V gene, CDR3 protein.

>TRBJ2-1|TRBV2
CASSEASGLAYNEQFF
>TRBJ2-7|TRBV28
CASSSNRGQGSYEQYF
>TRBJ2-7|TRBV6-1
CASFQAASARYEQYF
>TRBJ1-5|TRBV24-1
CATSDNPGSNQPQHF
>TRBJ1-1|TRBV2
CASSEARPGVGNTEAFF
>TRBJ1-1|TRBV28
CASTKSVGNTEAFF
>TRBJ1-5|TRBV27
CASSPRGRGLINQPQHF
>TRBJ2-6|TRBV29-1
CSVVKLLDGANVLTF
>TRBJ2-2|TRBV7-6
CASSLEVYSNTGELFF
>TRBJ1-1|TRBV6-1
CASSELTGLFTEAFF
>TRBJ2-2|TRBV2
CASSENGGLDTGELFF
>TRBJ1-1|TRBV5-1
CASSLRGTGITEAFF
>TRBJ2-7|TRBV27
CASSTLSAYEQYF
>TRBJ1-2|TRBV19
CASSSQGRDGYTF
>TRBJ1-1|TRBV15
CTTSRDRDPFTEAFF
>TRBJ2-3|TRBV20-1
CSAPQTSPDTQYF
>TRBJ2-7|TRBV5-4
CASSWTGGLNEQYF
>TRBJ2-4|TRBV4-2
CASSPHIGQGVQNIQYF
>TRBJ2-5|TRBV20-1
CSAQSWTSGGGQYF
>TRBJ1-5|TRBV6-5
CASSYYRAGYNQPQHF
>TRBJ2-7|TRBV27
CASSLTGTGGEQYF
>TRBJ1-1|TRBV5-1
CASSLGGARNAEAFF
>TRBJ1-4|TRBV5-5
CASSFRDMESQKLFF
>TRBJ1-1|TRBV7-2
CASSPGTGGANTEAFF
>TRBJ2-1|TRBV4-1
CASSPLLLAGSGNEQFF
>TRBJ2-2|TRBV27
CASSGGQGFFSDPGELFF
>TRBJ2-7|TRBV20-1
CSAQTGTGGYEQYF
>TRBJ1-1|TRBV29-1
CSVVWGSGRAFF
>TRBJ2-3|TRBV6-2/TRBV6-3
CASSYYSTDTQYF
>TRBJ2-1|TRBV7-8
CASSLGLLGGLSYNEQFF
>TRBJ1-2|TRBV3-1
CASSQDMGRGFPYGYTF
>TRBJ2-2|TRBV24-1
CATSDGTGGRAGELFF
>TRBJ1-3|TRBV20-1
CSAYPGQNPGNTIYF